This section outlines one TCR beta chain sequence together with its context. The repertoire was sequenced with immunoSEQ multiplex PCR; TCRdb's copy has only in-frame clones and lacks some. Altogether fewer than 100,000 clones are present, roughly four fifths being singletons, with the ten largest covering around 9.5%. The record originates from a study of control samples from healthy donors and cancer patients. The germline V gene encodes CDR1 MNHNY and CDR2 SVGAGI (reference sequence). The junction had 13 bases not matched to a gene; V was cut back by 6 bases and J by 5 bases. The CDR3 totals 16 residues.

This TCR was sampled from a woman aged 60-75 years in good health. Sequenced: blood. The rearrangement links TRBV6-6 to TRBJ2-5, with 9 bases identical to TRBD1. The CDR3 spells CASSNRNRGLVETQYF. CDR3 sequence (DNA): TGTGCCAGCAGCAACAGGAACAGGGGGCTGGTGGAGACCCAGTACTTC.